One sample yielded the 21 T cell receptor beta chains listed below, sequenced in a study of T cell responses to AZD1222 COVID-19 vaccine. TCRdb's copy holds only in-frame clones and misses some; the assay was immunoSEQ multiplex PCR. The data show roughly 180,000 clones, 85% to 95% seen once. The specimen was peripheral blood, collected 28 days after the second AZD1222 dose. The receptors were sampled from an adult who received the AZD1222 COVID-19 vaccine.

This chain connects TRBV14 to TRBJ2-3, with D maybe TRBD1 (5 bases). In germline, CDR1 is SGHDN, CDR2 FVKESK. V was pared by 0 bases and J by 4 bases, with 14 bases between. This CDR3 contains 16 residues. Here the CDR3 DNA reads TGTGCCAGCAGCCAAGAAGGCCAGGGATTGTCAGATACGCAGTATTTT. As protein: CASSQEGQGLSDTQYF.

Only one count was recorded for this clone. The chain combines TRBV5-1 with TRBJ2-1, with D possibly being TRBD2 (6 bases). CDR1 and CDR2 (germline): SGHRS, YFSETQ. Trimming stripped 0 bases from V and 14 bases from J, with 12 bases between. This CDR3 contains 12 residues. CDR3 DNA: TGCGCCAGCAGCTTGGAAGGAGGGTATAAGTTCTTC. Amino acids: CASSLEGGYKFF.

The chain uses TRBV5-4 and TRBJ1-2; D gene unclear. In germline, CDR1 is SGHNT, CDR2 YYREEE (reference sequence). Between the trimmed V and J ends, which lost 0 bases and 0 bases, there was a span of 6 bases. The CDR3 loop spans 14 amino acids. CDR3 amino acids: CASSLGIANYGYTF. The CDR3 bases are TGTGCCAGCAGCTTGGGTATTGCTAACTATGGCTACACCTTC.

The rearrangement uses TRBV6-6 and TRBJ2-3; D may correspond to TRBD1 or TRBD2 (6 bases each). Germline V CDR1 and CDR2: MNHNY, SVGAGI (reference sequence). The CDR3 spans 14 residues. V dropped 8 bases and J dropped 5 bases, with 17 bases sitting between them. CDR3 nucleotides: TGTGCCAGCCGACAGGAGGGGTTTGGAGATACGCAGTATTTT. Protein sequence: CASRQEGFGDTQYF.

The chain uses TRBV2 and TRBJ1-6; 7 nucleotides match TRBD1. CDR3 length: 14 residues. Losses at the gene ends were 3 bases for V and 6 bases for J; bases not matched to a gene: 2. In germline, CDR1 is SNHLY, CDR2 FYNNEI. The CDR3 DNA reads as TGTGCCAGCAGTGAGACAGGGCTTAATTCACCCCTCCACTTT. This translates into CASSETGLNSPLHF.

V and J are TRBV28 and TRBJ2-5; 7 bases are shared with TRBD2. Losses at the gene ends were 5 bases for V and 4 bases for J; bases not matched to a gene: 10. This CDR3 contains 15 residues. The germline gives CDR1 MDHEN, CDR2 SYDVKM. CDR3 region: CASSIRTSIGETQYF. The CDR3 DNA reads as TGTGCCAGCAGTATCCGGACTAGTATCGGAGAGACCCAGTACTTC.

V usage is TRBV28 and J usage is TRBJ1-1; D is unresolved. CDR3 size: 15 residues. With 4 bases removed from V and 1 base from J, the gap between germline ends came to 13 bases. From germline, CDR1 is MDHEN and CDR2 SYDVKM. The CDR3 nucleotides read TGTGCCAGCAGTTCTCGACGAATCCAGAACACTGAAGCTTTCTTT. Its translation is CASSSRRIQNTEAFF.

The chain recombines TRBV11-2 with TRBJ2-1, with D perhaps matching TRBD2 (5 bases). Trimming stripped 3 bases from V and 3 bases from J, with 9 bases between. The CDR3 totals 14 residues. CDR1 SGHAT and CDR2 FQNNGV come from the germline V gene. For the CDR3, the DNA is TGTGCCAGCAGCTTCCGGGGAAACTACAATGAGCAGTTCTTC. This encodes CASSFRGNYNEQFF.

The chain joins TRBV30 to TRBJ2-2; D perhaps matches TRBD2 (6 bases). The V end was cut by 3 bases, the J end by 7 bases, with 15 bases between. The CDR3 is made up of 14 amino acids. The germline gives CDR1 GTSNPN, CDR2 SVGIG (reference sequence). The CDR3 is CAWRGGVLSGELFF. CDR3 nucleotide sequence: TGTGCCTGGAGGGGCGGGGTTCTAAGCGGGGAGCTGTTTTTT.

The chain links TRBV11-3 to TRBJ1-1, with D perhaps matching TRBD1 (5 bases). V gave up 5 bases and J gave up 6 bases, with 19 bases separating them. Germline assignment: CDR1 SGHNT and CDR2 YENEEA. The CDR3 loop spans 15 amino acids. CDR3: CASSPVRGRDAEAFF. The CDR3 nucleotides are TGTGCCAGCAGCCCCGTTCGGGGGAGGGACGCTGAAGCTTTCTTT.

The chain uses TRBV14 and TRBJ2-1; D not resolved. V was clipped by 0 bases and J by 0 bases, with 12 bases between them. Germline assignment: CDR1 SGHDN and CDR2 FVKESK. This CDR3 has 17 residues. The CDR3 sequence: CASSQDLGLSSYNEQFF. As DNA, the CDR3 is TGTGCCAGCAGCCAAGATCTTGGGTTGAGCTCCTACAATGAGCAGTTCTTC. Filled out from reference TRBV14 and TRBJ2-1, the complete variable domain reads EAGVTQFPSHSVIEKGQTVTLRCDPISGHDNLYWYRRVMGKEIKFLLHFVKESKQDESGMPNNRFLAERTGGTYSTLKVQPAELEDSGVYFCASSQDLGLSSYNEQFFGPGTRLTVL.

J is TRBJ2-2 and V is TRBV11-1, with D possibly TRBD1 on 5 matching bases. CDR1 and CDR2 (germline): SGHAT, FQDESV (reference sequence). This CDR3 is built from 16 residues. V was pared by 2 bases and J by 1 base, with 11 bases between. The CDR3 region is CASSLLQDKNTGELFF. The CDR3 DNA is TGTGCCAGCAGCTTACTTCAGGACAAGAACACCGGGGAGCTGTTTTTT.

V is TRBV14 and J is TRBJ1-1; D gene unclear. CDR1 is SGHDN, CDR2 FVKESK, per germline. V lost 4 bases, J lost 0 bases, and 9 bases lay in between. The CDR3 is made up of 14 amino acids. DNA for the CDR3: TGTGCCAGCAGCCTCGCGGGGATGAACACTGAAGCTTTCTTT. It yields the protein CASSLAGMNTEAFF.

The chain uses TRBV19 and TRBJ1-1; a possible D gene is TRBD1 (6 bases). Trimming shortened V by 3 bases and J by 6 bases, and 11 bases separated the two germline ends. CDR1 is LNHDA, CDR2 SQIVND, per germline (reference sequence). The CDR3 covers 13 residues. CDR3 loop: CASSMGGFAEAFF. DNA for the CDR3: TGTGCCAGTAGTATGGGGGGCTTCGCTGAAGCTTTCTTT.

The chain recombines TRBV5-1 with TRBJ1-6; D remains unclear. Trimming took off 1 base at V and 9 bases at J, with 20 bases between the two ends. CDR3 size: 17 residues. Germline-derived CDR1 and CDR2 are SGHRS and YFSETQ. This CDR3 reads CASSLKVTPGGGSPLHF. The CDR3 DNA reads TGCGCCAGCAGCTTGAAGGTGACCCCCGGCGGAGGTTCACCCCTCCACTTT.

V is TRBV2 and J is TRBJ1-5; possible D gene TRBD1, 5 bases. Germline V gene data show CDR1 as SNHLY and CDR2 as FYNNEI. CDR3 length: 18 residues. V lost 0 bases, J lost 7 bases, and 22 bases lay in between. This chain's CDR3 is CASSEALGGDTSFQPQHF. DNA for the CDR3: TGTGCCAGCAGTGAAGCCCTGGGGGGGGATACCTCATTCCAGCCCCAGCATTTT.

The rearrangement joins TRBV21-1 to TRBJ1-5; the tabulated D call, TRBD1, remains unverified against the DNA. TRBV21-1 is termed a pseudogene. This CDR3 spans 18 amino acids. This CDR3 reads CASSKCRTASYSNQPQHF. Written as DNA, the CDR3 is TGTGCCAGCAGCAAATGTAGGACAGCCAGCTATAGCAATCAGCCCCAGCATTTT.

J is TRBJ2-1 and V is TRBV6-5, with D perhaps TRBD2 (6 bases). The CDR3 runs 14 residues. The germline V gene encodes CDR1 MNHEY and CDR2 SVGAGI. Trimming removed 6 bases from V and 1 base from J, with 10 bases in between. The CDR3 region is CASSRLESYNEQFF. CDR3 nucleotides: TGTGCCAGCAGCCGACTAGAATCCTACAATGAGCAGTTCTTC.

The V gene is TRBV6-5, the J gene TRBJ1-2; D remains ambiguous. V lost 9 bases to trimming and J lost 9 bases, with 17 bases between them. Germline-derived CDR1 and CDR2 are MNHEY and SVGAGI. The CDR3 spans 12 residues. In DNA, the CDR3 is TGTGCCAGTGGTCTGGCAGGAGGTAGCTACACCTTC. It is translated as CASGLAGGSYTF.

This chain joins TRBV19 and TRBJ1-1, with 10 bases that match TRBD1. V trimming: 3 bases; J trimming: 4 bases; junction bases outside the gene matches: 5. Germline V gene data show CDR1 as LNHDA and CDR2 as SQIVND (reference sequence). The CDR3 spans 15 residues. The CDR3 nucleotides are TGTGCCAGTAGTATGGGGGACAGGGGAGGCACTGAAGCTTTCTTT. This codes for CASSMGDRGGTEAFF.

On this clone itself: Other nucleotide sequences from this sample produce the same CDR3. The chain recombines TRBV7-2 with TRBJ1-3; 8 bases align to TRBD1. This CDR3 is built from 13 residues. CDR1 is SGHTA, CDR2 FQGNSA, per germline. V was clipped by 5 bases and J by 7 bases; unmatched bases: 4. CDR3 sequence reads: CASSPTGGNTIYF. The CDR3 nucleotides are TGTGCCAGCAGCCCCACAGGGGGGAACACCATATATTTT.